This TCR beta chain was sequenced during a study of lymphopenia after photon versus proton radiotherapy. Using immunoSEQ multiplex PCR, the repertoire was profiled, and TCRdb retains in-frame clones only, with some absent. The repertoire holds 150,000 to 200,000 clones, with 75% to 90% as singletons. Study-level results: After the lymphocyte nadir, photon-treated repertoires showed oligoclonal expansion, especially of CD8+ Temra cells. Photon-treated patients lost naive T cells and TCR diversity; proton-treated stayed stable. Post-nadir TCR diversity decline inversely tracked overall survival among those who died. Better survival with proton therapy was suggested as possible, not demonstrated.

On this clone itself: Its target is unknown.

Here the sequenced sample was peripheral blood, taken from a patient treated with photon-based radiotherapy. The receptor's source is a man over 45 with gastric cancer.

In DNA, the CDR3 is TGTGCCAGCAGTTTTGGGGGAAACAGGGTCTTAGGTGAAAAACTGTTTTTT. It specifies CASSFGGNRVLGEKLFF. The chain employs TRBV28 and TRBJ1-4; D possibly corresponds to TRBD1 (6 bases). The germline V gene has CDR1 MDHEN and CDR2 SYDVKM. The CDR3 runs 17 residues. Trimming took 3 bases from V and 7 from J, leaving 21 bases between them.